Shown below are 27 T cell receptor beta chains from a single sample sequenced in a study of blood T cell repertoires in COVID-19. Clones were sequenced by immunoSEQ multiplex PCR, and TCRdb holds only the in-frame ones, with some missing. The repertoire has 13,000 to 15,000 clones, approximately 90% of them found once; the top ten carry 5.4%. Sequencing was done on a sample of peripheral blood. These receptors originate from a human donor in a cohort sampled during active COVID-19.

The V gene is TRBV7-3, the J gene TRBJ2-1, with 10 bases identical to TRBD2. Per the germline V gene, CDR1 is SGHTA and CDR2 is FQGTGA. Losses at the gene ends were 1 base for V and 0 bases for J; bases not matched to a gene: 3. The CDR3 length is 17 residues. CDR3 bases: TGTGCCAGCAGCTTAAGGCCTAGCGGGAGCTCCTACAATGAGCAGTTCTTC. It specifies CASSLRPSGSSYNEQFF. The entire variable domain, with the rest obtained from reference TRBV7-3 and TRBJ2-1, is as follows: GAGVSQTPSNKVTEKGKYVELRCDPISGHTALYWYRQSLGQGPEFLIYFQGTGAADDSGLPNDRFFAVRPEGSVSTLKIQRTERGDSAVYLCASSLRPSGSSYNEQFFGPGTRLTVL.

The chain carries TRBV9 and TRBJ2-1; no definite D call. CDR3 length equals 15 residues. V was trimmed by 3 bases and J by 4 bases, leaving 14 bases between them. Germline lookup yields CDR1 SGDLS and CDR2 YYNGEE. CDR3 protein: CASSAEDARYNEQFF. The CDR3, as DNA: TGTGCCAGCAGCGCCGAAGACGCGCGGTACAATGAGCAGTTCTTC.

CDR3 nucleotide sequence: TGTGCCAGCAGCCCCCGACTAGCGGGAGTGGGTAATGAGCAGTTCTTC. Residues: CASSPRLAGVGNEQFF. This chain uses TRBV14 with TRBJ2-1, with 12 bases that match TRBD2. The CDR3 has 16 residues. CDR1 SGHDN and CDR2 FVKESK come from the germline V gene. Trimming took 4 bases from V and 7 from J; bases not matched to a gene: 8. The whole variable domain, remainder taken from reference TRBV14 and TRBJ2-1, is EAGVTQFPSHSVIEKGQTVTLRCDPISGHDNLYWYRRVMGKEIKFLLHFVKESKQDESGMPNNRFLAERTGGTYSTLKVQPAELEDSGVYFCASSPRLAGVGNEQFFGPGTRLTVL.

The gene calls are TRBV5-8 and TRBJ2-3; 12 bases are a match to TRBD2. Germline V gene data show CDR1 as SGHTS and CDR2 as YDEGEE. The J segment lost 4 bases and the V segment lost 1 base, leaving 7 bases of the junction unmatched. CDR3 length equals 17 residues. CDR3 in amino acids: CASSLTSGRLGADTQYF. DNA of the CDR3: TGTGCCAGCAGCTTGACTAGCGGGAGGCTGGGCGCAGATACGCAGTATTTT.

This chain connects TRBV7-2 to TRBJ2-3, with TRBD1 matching over 7 bases. This CDR3 has 16 amino acids. CDR1 SGHTA and CDR2 FQGNSA come from the germline V gene. V trimming: 1 base; J trimming: 0 bases; junction bases outside the gene matches: 4. The CDR3 DNA reads as TGTGCCAGCAGCTTAGAGGGGGCACGGAGCACAGATACGCAGTATTTT. Protein product: CASSLEGARSTDTQYF.

Here the CDR3 DNA reads TGTGCCTGGGAGGGAGGACGCAATCAGCCCCAGCATTTT. It specifies CAWEGGRNQPQHF. The genes are TRBV30 and TRBJ1-5, with D uncertain. This CDR3 spans 13 amino acids. CDR1 is GTSNPN, CDR2 SVGIG, per germline (reference sequence). Trimming removed 5 bases from V and 2 bases from J, with 10 bases in between.

This clone was counted a few times. The rearrangement uses TRBV6-5 and TRBJ2-3, with D hard to call. The CDR3 has 13 amino acids. Germline V gene lookup returns CDR1 MNHEY and CDR2 SVGAGI. V lost 5 bases and J lost 2, with 8 bases in between. CDR3 sequence: CASSPFSTDTQYF. The CDR3 DNA sequence: TGTGCCAGCAGTCCCTTTTCCACAGATACGCAGTATTTT.

The gene calls are TRBV24-1 and TRBJ1-2; the D gene is possibly TRBD1 (6 bases). The germline gives CDR1 KGHDR, CDR2 SFDVKD. The V gene lost 2 bases and the J gene lost 4 bases, with 13 bases spanning the gap. The CDR3 consists of 15 residues. This CDR3 reads CATSDSIRGGYGYTF. DNA for the CDR3: TGTGCCACCAGTGATTCCATCAGGGGTGGCTATGGCTACACCTTC.

V and J are TRBV28 and TRBJ2-7; 9 bases map to TRBD1. With 6 bases clipped from V and 3 bases from J, the junction kept 6 bases outside the gene matches. Germline V gene sequence: CDR1 MDHEN, CDR2 SYDVKM. The CDR3 loop spans 14 amino acids. CDR3 sequence reads: CASSSGQGFYEQYF. The CDR3 DNA is TGTGCCAGCAGCTCAGGACAGGGGTTCTACGAGCAGTACTTC. The full variable domain, its missing parts supplied by reference TRBV28 and TRBJ2-7, is DVKVTQSSRYLVKRTGEKVFLECVQDMDHENMFWYRQDPGLGLRLIYFSYDVKMKEKGDIPEGYSVSREKKERFSLILESASTNQTSMYLCASSSGQGFYEQYFGPGTRLTVT.

The rearrangement uses TRBV5-6 and TRBJ2-1; 10 bases line up with TRBD2. V lost 7 bases, J lost 9 bases, and 7 bases stayed unmatched. The CDR3 length is 13 residues. Germline-derived CDR1 and CDR2 are SGHDT and YYEEEE. The CDR3 nucleotides read TGTGCCAGCGCTAGCGGGAGAACCAGTGAGCAGTTCTTC. Protein sequence: CASASGRTSEQFF.

V gene TRBV30 combines with J gene TRBJ1-4; D perhaps matches TRBD1 (5 bases). Germline values: CDR1 GTSNPN, CDR2 SVGIG (reference sequence). V lost 5 bases and J lost 4, with 14 bases in between. This CDR3 region has 14 residues. CDR3 residues: CAWATGTYNEKLFF. In DNA form, the CDR3 reads TGTGCCTGGGCCACCGGGACTTATAATGAAAAACTGTTTTTT.

This chain uses TRBV27 with TRBJ2-7, with a tentative D call TRBD1 (5 bases). This CDR3 is built from 13 residues. Germline assignment: CDR1 MNHEY and CDR2 SMNVEV (reference sequence). Trimming stripped 2 bases from V and 7 bases from J, with 12 bases between. The CDR3 is CASSLLPSGEQYF. CDR3 DNA: TGTGCCAGCAGTTTACTGCCCTCAGGGGAGCAGTACTTC.

The V call is TRBV14, the J call TRBJ1-1, with D possibly matching TRBD1 (6 bases). In germline, CDR1 is SGHDN, CDR2 FVKESK. The CDR3 is 14 residues long. V lost 2 bases and J 6 bases, leaving 13 bases between the germline ends. The CDR3 sequence is CASSQTGIQAEAFF. CDR3 DNA sequence: TGTGCCAGCAGCCAAACAGGGATCCAGGCTGAAGCTTTCTTT. Full variable domain (missing parts from reference TRBV14 and TRBJ1-1): EAGVTQFPSHSVIEKGQTVTLRCDPISGHDNLYWYRRVMGKEIKFLLHFVKESKQDESGMPNNRFLAERTGGTYSTLKVQPAELEDSGVYFCASSQTGIQAEAFFGQGTRLTVV.

The chain employs TRBV6-2 or TRBV6-3 and TRBJ2-7; 8 bases map to TRBD1. Germline CDR1 and CDR2: MNHEY and SVGEGT. The CDR3 contains 14 residues. V gave up 2 bases and J gave up 7 bases; unmatched junction bases: 7. The CDR3 reads CASSYRDRPWEQYF. CDR3 coding DNA: TGTGCCAGCAGTTACCGGGACAGGCCGTGGGAGCAGTACTTC.

The rearrangement links TRBV2 to TRBJ2-3; D call uncertain. Germline assignment: CDR1 SNHLY and CDR2 FYNNEI. The CDR3 covers 14 residues. The ends were cut back, 8 bases at V and 5 bases at J, with 17 bases in the middle. The DNA for the CDR3 is TGTGCCAGCCGCCAGTTCCGAAGCGAAGATACGCAGTATTTT. Translated: CASRQFRSEDTQYF.

This clone was found once. The V and J genes are TRBV5-6 and TRBJ1-6, with 9 bases aligning to TRBD1. The J segment lost 6 bases and the V segment lost 4 bases, leaving 2 bases of the junction unmatched. Germline values: CDR1 SGHDT, CDR2 YYEEEE. The CDR3 length is 14 residues. The CDR3 sequence: CASSTGQGNSPLHF. CDR3 DNA sequence: TGTGCCAGCAGCACGGGACAGGGTAATTCACCCCTCCACTTT.

The chain combines TRBV7-2 with TRBJ2-5; TRBD2 matches at 14 bases. After removal of 4 bases from V and 4 bases from J, the junction contained 2 bases not matched to a gene. The germline V gene encodes CDR1 SGHTA and CDR2 FQGNSA. The CDR3 is 15 residues long. CDR3 residues: CASSWGLAGVETQYF. The CDR3 nucleotides read TGTGCCAGCAGCTGGGGACTAGCGGGAGTAGAGACCCAGTACTTC.

The chain joins TRBV4-1 to TRBJ1-1; 12 bases fit TRBD1. Germline assignment: CDR1 MGHRA and CDR2 YSYEKL. The CDR3 has 18 amino acids. J gave up 4 bases and V 3 bases, and 12 bases lay outside the gene matches. The chain's CDR3 is CASSHTKRGTGGGTEAFF. DNA for the CDR3: TGCGCCAGCAGCCATACTAAACGTGGGACAGGGGGCGGCACTGAAGCTTTCTTT.

The gene calls are TRBV7-9 and TRBJ2-1; TRBD1 aligns across 9 bases. The germline gives CDR1 SEHNR, CDR2 FQNEAQ (reference sequence). The CDR3 is made up of 16 amino acids. With V trimmed by 0 bases and J by 9 bases, 9 bases remained unmatched. The CDR3 sequence is CASSLALGTGTAEQFF. CDR3 DNA: TGTGCCAGCAGCTTAGCGCTAGGGACAGGGACCGCTGAGCAGTTCTTC.

The chain couples TRBV3-1 (or the pseudogene TRBV3-2) to TRBJ2-7, with D unclear. From germline, CDR1 is LGHDT and CDR2 YNNKEL (reference sequence). Trimming removed 1 base from V and 0 bases from J, with 10 bases in between. The CDR3 spans 15 residues. The DNA of the CDR3 is TGTGCCAGCAGCCAAGTAGCTAGGTTCTCCTACGAGCAGTACTTC. As protein: CASSQVARFSYEQYF.

The chain has TRBV9 and TRBJ2-7; TRBD2 is a possible D gene (5 bases). The germline V gene has CDR1 SGDLS and CDR2 YYNGEE. The CDR3 contains 13 residues. V shed 0 bases and J shed 9 bases, with 13 bases lying between them. The CDR3 bases are TGTGCCAGCAGCGTAGGGACTGGCTTGGGGCAGTACTTC. The encoded protein is CASSVGTGLGQYF. The whole variable domain, filled in from reference TRBV9 and TRBJ2-7, reads DSGVTQTPKHLITATGQRVTLRCSPRSGDLSVYWYQQSLDQGLQFLIQYYNGEERAKGNILERFSAQQFPDLHSELNLSSLELGDSALYFCASSVGTGLGQYFGPGTRLTVT.

V is TRBV27 and J is TRBJ2-7; 11 bases agree with TRBD2. V lost 8 bases to trimming and J lost 4 bases; unmatched junction nucleotides: 10. CDR3 length equals 15 residues. From germline, CDR1 is MNHEY and CDR2 SMNVEV (reference sequence). The CDR3 nucleotides read TGTGCCAGCCACCGTAGCGGGAGGGATCGTTACGAGCAGTACTTC. It translates to CASHRSGRDRYEQYF.

This clone appeared a single time. The chain couples TRBV7-3 to TRBJ2-1; the match to TRBD1 covers 8 bases. This CDR3 is built from 15 residues. CDR1 SGHTA and CDR2 FQGTGA come from the germline V gene. The junction had 8 bases not matched to a gene; V was cut back by 5 bases and J by 5 bases. CDR3 loop: CASSPRTGRDNEQFF. The CDR3 region has the DNA TGTGCCAGCAGCCCCCGGACAGGGAGAGACAATGAGCAGTTCTTC.

The chain links TRBV3-1 (or the pseudogene TRBV3-2) to TRBJ2-5; D is uncertain. Per the germline V gene, CDR1 is LGHDT and CDR2 is YNNKEL (reference sequence). The CDR3 extends over 14 amino acids. Trimming shortened V by 4 bases and J by 0 bases, and 9 bases separated the two germline ends. CDR3 sequence reads: CASSRAGYQETQYF. As DNA, the CDR3 is TGTGCCAGCAGCCGGGCAGGTTACCAAGAGACCCAGTACTTC.

The gene calls are TRBV27 and TRBJ1-6; D is ambiguous. CDR1 MNHEY and CDR2 SMNVEV come from the germline V gene (reference sequence). Trimming stripped 5 bases from V and 9 bases from J, with 8 bases between. CDR3 length: 12 residues. CDR3 coding DNA: TGTGCCAGCAGTGGGAGAGGTTCACCCCTCCACTTT. Its protein product is CASSGRGSPLHF.

The V gene is TRBV6-6, the J gene TRBJ2-3, with TRBD2 matching 10 bases. Germline-derived CDR1 and CDR2 are MNHNY and SVGAGI (reference sequence). The CDR3 spans 16 residues. After removal of 5 bases from V and 5 bases from J, the junction contained 10 bases not matched to a gene. The CDR3 is CASSNPSGRTEDTQYF. In nucleotides, the CDR3 is TGTGCCAGCAGTAACCCTAGCGGGAGAACCGAAGATACGCAGTATTTT.

V usage is TRBV23-1 and J usage is TRBJ1-6; D may be TRBD1 (6 bases). TRBV23-1 is an open reading frame whose function is uncertain. V lost 3 bases to trimming and J lost 8 bases, with 20 bases between them. The CDR3 runs 17 residues. The CDR3 bases are TGCGCCAGCAGTCATTCTCGCGACAGGACAGAGGATTCACCCCTCCACTTT. This encodes CASSHSRDRTEDSPLHF.